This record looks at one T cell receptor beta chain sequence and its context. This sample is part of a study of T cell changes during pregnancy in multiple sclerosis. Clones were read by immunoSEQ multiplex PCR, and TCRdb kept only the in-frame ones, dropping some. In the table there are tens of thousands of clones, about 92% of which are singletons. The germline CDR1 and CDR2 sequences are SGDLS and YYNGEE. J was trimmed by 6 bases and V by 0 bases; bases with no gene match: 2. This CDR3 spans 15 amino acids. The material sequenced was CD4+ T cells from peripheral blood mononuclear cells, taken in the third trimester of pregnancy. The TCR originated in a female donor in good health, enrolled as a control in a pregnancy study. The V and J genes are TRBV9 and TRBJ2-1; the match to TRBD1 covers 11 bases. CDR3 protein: CASSVAGQGANEQFF. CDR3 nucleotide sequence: TGTGCCAGCAGCGTAGCCGGACAGGGGGCCAATGAGCAGTTCTTC. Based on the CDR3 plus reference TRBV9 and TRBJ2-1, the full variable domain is DSGVTQTPKHLITATGQRVTLRCSPRSGDLSVYWYQQSLDQGLQFLIQYYNGEERAKGNILERFSAQQFPDLHSELNLSSLELGDSALYFCASSVAGQGANEQFFGPGTRLTVL.